This T cell receptor (beta chain) was documented in a study of blood T cells in healthy people across ages. For the study at large: Per two T cells, about one barcoded beta molecule was captured through template switching.

The germline gives CDR1 SGHKS, CDR2 YYEKEE (reference sequence). There are 15 residues in the CDR3. V was shortened by 4 bases and J by 0 bases, with 14 bases between the two germline ends. Primed by a sample-barcoded 5' primer and a J-beta primer mix, a second PCR proceeded for about 7 to 12 cycles. Using its own MiXCR run on the 5' RACE reads, TCRdb lists one record per CDR3 protein. The sample lists roughly 800,000 distinct CDR3 sequences; more than 20% were seen once. The data also belong to a second study, concerning T cells of mothers and their children. As that report states: A handful of children, together with their three healthy Caucasian mothers, made up the donors. Every mother supplied over 9.5 million TCR beta CDR3 reads and every child about 3 million.

The TCR sequence derives from a boy between 5 and 17 years old in good health. This chain joins TRBV5-5 and TRBJ2-7; maybe TRBD1 (6 bases). The sequenced sample was blood. DNA for the CDR3: TGTGCCAGCAGCATAATGGGGGACAACTCCTACGAGCAGTACTTC. Translated: CASSIMGDNSYEQYF.